What follows are 30 T cell receptor beta chains derived from one specimen sequenced in a study of cytomegalovirus exposure and HLA in healthy donors. Primers included in the PCR were 60 Vbeta and 13 Jbeta primers. The assay was immunoSEQ multiplex PCR, and TCRdb's table has in-frame clones only and misses some. The sample lists over 100,000 clones; 60% to 80% were seen once. The material sequenced was PBMCs. These TCRs come from a man aged 45-65 years in good health and CMV-seropositive.

The chain has TRBV28 and TRBJ2-3, with D maybe TRBD2 (7 bases). Trimming removed 5 bases at V and 11 bases at J, with 17 bases between. Germline V lookup: CDR1 MDHEN, CDR2 SYDVKM. The CDR3 covers 13 residues. The CDR3 spells CASSPKGGGRQYF. In DNA form, the CDR3 reads TGTGCCAGCAGTCCAAAGGGCGGGGGCCGGCAGTATTTT. Combining the CDR3 with reference TRBV28 and TRBJ2-3 gives the whole variable domain DVKVTQSSRYLVKRTGEKVFLECVQDMDHENMFWYRQDPGLGLRLIYFSYDVKMKEKGDIPEGYSVSREKKERFSLILESASTNQTSMYLCASSPKGGGRQYFGPGTRLTVL.

In regard to this clone: The junction departs from germline at one end; a sequencing error may be responsible. The chain uses TRBV7-9 and TRBJ1-3, with 7 positions matching TRBD1. This CDR3 region has 15 residues. Looked up from germline, CDR1 is SEHNR and CDR2 is FQNEAQ (reference sequence). The CDR3 sequence: CSSTIRTGVGNTIYF. CDR3 DNA: TGTTCCAGCACCATAAGGACAGGCGTTGGAAACACCATATATTTT.

This clone was counted only a few times. The rearrangement joins TRBV6-5 to TRBJ1-1; 8 positions match TRBD1. Germline loops: CDR1 MNHEY, CDR2 SVGAGI. The CDR3 contains 15 residues. The V and J ends lost 5 bases and 6 bases, in that order; junction bases with no gene match: 11. The CDR3 loop reads CASSPVSTGGPEAFF. CDR3 DNA: TGTGCCAGCAGTCCAGTGAGTACAGGGGGTCCTGAAGCTTTCTTT.

The chain links TRBV5-1 to TRBJ1-2, with D perhaps TRBD1 (5 bases). Germline V gene sequence: CDR1 SGHRS, CDR2 YFSETQ. This CDR3 region has 15 residues. With 3 bases removed from V and 1 base from J, the gap between germline ends came to 13 bases. The CDR3 region is CASSSSGTYNYGYTF. DNA for the CDR3: TGCGCCAGCAGCTCCTCCGGGACTTATAACTATGGCTACACCTTC.

V and J are TRBV19 and TRBJ2-5, with D perhaps matching TRBD2 (6 bases). The CDR3 is 15 residues long. Germline CDR1 reads LNHDA; CDR2 reads SQIVND (reference sequence). V was clipped by 3 bases and J by 2 bases, with 13 bases between them. The CDR3 protein is CASSIGAGSQETQYF. DNA of the CDR3: TGTGCCAGTAGTATTGGGGCGGGGAGTCAAGAGACCCAGTACTTC.

This clone was picked up a small number of times. V gene TRBV5-1 combines with J gene TRBJ2-1, with D maybe TRBD1 (6 bases). The CDR3 is 14 amino acids. The ends were cut back, 0 bases at V and 4 bases at J, with 8 bases in the middle. CDR1 is SGHRS and CDR2 is YFSETQ in the germline V gene. In nucleotides, the CDR3 is TGCGCCAGCAGCTTGGGCGACAGGTACAATGAGCAGTTCTTC. Translation gives CASSLGDRYNEQFF. Filled out from reference TRBV5-1 and TRBJ2-1, the complete variable domain reads KAGVTQTPRYLIKTRGQQVTLSCSPISGHRSVSWYQQTPGQGLQFLFEYFSETQRNKGNFPGRFSGRQFSNSRSEMNVSTLELGDSALYLCASSLGDRYNEQFFGPGTRLTVL.

The chain carries TRBV6-5 and TRBJ1-1, with D possibly TRBD1 on 6 matching bases. CDR1 and CDR2 from the germline V gene are MNHEY and SVGAGI. Trimming cost V 0 bases and J 7 bases, with 12 bases left between them. CDR3 length: 14 residues. CDR3 protein: CASSYSWGRGEAFF. The CDR3 bases are TGTGCCAGCAGTTACTCTTGGGGGCGCGGTGAAGCTTTCTTT.

The chain recombines TRBV11-2 with TRBJ2-3, with 8 positions matching TRBD2. V lost 0 bases and J lost 1; bases outside the gene matches: 6. The CDR3 covers 17 residues. Germline V gene lookup returns CDR1 SGHAT and CDR2 FQNNGV. The CDR3 region is CASSLDRLALRTDTQYF. In nucleotides, the CDR3 is TGTGCCAGCAGCTTAGATCGACTAGCGCTCCGCACAGATACGCAGTATTTT.

V is TRBV11-1 and J is TRBJ1-1; the D gene is possibly TRBD1 (5 bases). The CDR3 runs to 12 residues. Trimming took 4 bases from V and 11 from J, leaving 14 bases between them. Germline V gene data show CDR1 as SGHAT and CDR2 as FQDESV (reference sequence). The DNA of the CDR3 is TGTGCCAGCAGCTCAAGGACGGGGGAGGCTTTCTTT. Translated: CASSSRTGEAFF.

This chain joins TRBV4-1 and TRBJ1-1; a possible D gene is TRBD1 (6 bases). V lost 0 bases and J lost 8, with 16 bases in between. Germline V CDR1 and CDR2: MGHRA, YSYEKL. CDR3 length: 15 residues. The CDR3 is CASSQEGRGAWEAFF. The DNA for the CDR3 is TGCGCCAGCAGCCAAGAAGGCAGGGGCGCGTGGGAAGCTTTCTTT.

This clone was seen a handful of times. V gene TRBV15 combines with J gene TRBJ2-1; D possibly corresponds to TRBD1 (6 bases). The CDR3 covers 13 residues. Germline V gene data show CDR1 as LNHNV and CDR2 as YYDKDF (reference sequence). Between the trimmed V and J ends, which lost 3 bases and 9 bases, there was a span of 12 bases. For the CDR3, the DNA is TGTGCCACCAGCAGGACACTAGGGGGTGAGCAGTTCTTC. Translated, it gives CATSRTLGGEQFF.

The V gene is TRBV6-6, the J gene TRBJ2-1, with D perhaps TRBD1 (6 bases). Trimming stripped 7 bases from V and 1 base from J, with 14 bases between. CDR3 length equals 15 residues. Germline V gene lookup returns CDR1 MNHNY and CDR2 SVGAGI (reference sequence). The CDR3 DNA is TGTGCCAGCATGGCAGGGGCTTCTTCCTACAATGAGCAGTTCTTC. This gives the protein CASMAGASSYNEQFF.

V and J are TRBV7-8 and TRBJ2-7; possibly TRBD2 for D (6 bases). The V gene lost 2 bases and the J gene lost 7 bases, with 21 bases spanning the gap. CDR3 size: 16 residues. Germline V gene lookup returns CDR1 SGHVS and CDR2 FQNEAQ. The CDR3 DNA follows: TGTGCCAGCAGCTTAACCAGCCGGACTACCAACGGGGAGCAGTACTTC. It is translated as CASSLTSRTTNGEQYF.

The chain uses TRBV5-4 and TRBJ1-6; 8 bases line up with TRBD1. The junction had 12 bases not matched to a gene; V was cut back by 5 bases and J by 8 bases. This CDR3 region has 16 residues. Germline V gene sequence: CDR1 SGHNT, CDR2 YYREEE (reference sequence). CDR3 region: CASRQAQGAIHSPLHF. Here the CDR3 DNA reads TGTGCCAGCAGGCAGGCGCAGGGGGCAATCCATTCACCCCTCCACTTT.

V gene TRBV27 combines with J gene TRBJ1-4; 7 positions agree with TRBD1. CDR1 MNHEY and CDR2 SMNVEV come from the germline V gene (reference sequence). Trimming took 4 bases from V and 2 from J; bases not matched to a gene: 7. CDR3 length: 16 amino acids. The chain's CDR3 is CASSSPRQGTNEKLFF. CDR3 in DNA: TGTGCCAGCAGTTCCCCTAGACAGGGCACTAATGAAAAACTGTTTTTT.

The V call is TRBV29-1, the J call TRBJ2-1, with D perhaps TRBD1 (6 bases). The germline gives CDR1 SQVTM, CDR2 ANQGSEA. This CDR3 spans 12 amino acids. Trimming cost V 6 bases and J 4 bases, with 10 bases left between them. CDR3 amino acids: CSVVRGYNEQFF. The CDR3, as DNA: TGCAGCGTCGTAAGGGGGTACAATGAGCAGTTCTTC.

This clone was seen only a few times. The chain couples TRBV7-6 to TRBJ2-5; 10 bases line up with TRBD1. V shed 4 bases and J 4 bases; nucleotides not matched to a gene: 6. CDR1 and CDR2 (germline): SGHVS, FNYEAQ. This CDR3 is built from 15 residues. In nucleotides, the CDR3 is TGTGCCAGCAGCTCCGCCGGACAGGGGGTAGAGACCCAGTACTTC. It codes for CASSSAGQGVETQYF. The complete variable domain, with remaining parts taken from reference TRBV7-6 and TRBJ2-5, reads GAGVSQSPRYKVTKRGQDVALRCDPISGHVSLYWYRQALGQGPEFLTYFNYEAQQDKSGLPNDRFSAERPEGSISTLTIQRTEQRDSAMYRCASSSAGQGVETQYFGPGTRLLVL.

The chain joins TRBV7-6 to TRBJ1-2; TRBD1 matches 8 bases. The junction had 15 bases not matched to a gene; V was cut back by 3 bases and J by 6 bases. This CDR3 contains 17 residues. Per germline, CDR1 SGHVS and CDR2 FNYEAQ. CDR3 protein: CASSLRQGPVLSDGYTF. Written as DNA, the CDR3 is TGTGCCAGCAGCTTGAGACAGGGGCCGGTGTTATCCGATGGCTACACCTTC.

The chain couples TRBV4-3 to TRBJ2-7; a weak D match, TRBD1 (6 bases). This CDR3 contains 18 residues. V gave up 0 bases and J gave up 1 base, with 19 bases separating them. CDR1 and CDR2 from the germline V gene are LGHNA and YSLEER. CDR3 DNA sequence: TGCGCCAGCAGCCAAGATCAGGGGACACAGGAAATGTCCTACGAGCAGTACTTC. This translates into CASSQDQGTQEMSYEQYF.

This chain joins TRBV6-1 and TRBJ2-7; 9 nucleotides match TRBD1. Germline loops: CDR1 MNHNS, CDR2 SASEGT. Unmatched junction bases numbered 5, after V lost 6 bases and J lost 5 bases. CDR3 length equals 13 residues. CDR3 loop: CASRDRGVDEQYF. The DNA for the CDR3 is TGTGCCAGCAGGGACAGGGGTGTCGACGAGCAGTACTTC.

This sequence joins TRBV2 and TRBJ2-7; 8 positions agree with TRBD1. There are 14 residues in the CDR3. Germline lookup yields CDR1 SNHLY and CDR2 FYNNEI. With 5 bases clipped from V and 0 bases from J, the junction kept 3 bases outside the gene matches. CDR3 in amino acids: CASSWDRSSYEQYF. The CDR3 DNA follows: TGTGCCAGCAGTTGGGACAGGAGCTCCTACGAGCAGTACTTC.

DNA for the CDR3: TGTGCCAGCAGCTTAGACCTAGCGGCCAGCTCCTACGAGCAGTACTTC. Residues: CASSLDLAASSYEQYF. The chain links TRBV7-2 to TRBJ2-7; 7 nucleotides match TRBD2. This CDR3 is 16 amino acids long. V shed 1 base and J 0 bases; nucleotides not matched to a gene: 6. The germline gives CDR1 SGHTA, CDR2 FQGNSA.

Only a few counts were recorded for this clone. The rearrangement links TRBV7-9 to TRBJ2-1; D perhaps matches TRBD2 (6 bases). The ends were cut back, 1 base at V and 11 bases at J, with 15 bases in the middle. CDR1 SEHNR and CDR2 FQNEAQ come from the germline V gene (reference sequence). The CDR3 loop spans 14 amino acids. The CDR3 DNA reads as TGTGCCAGCAGCTTAGTGGGGAGGACACGGCAGCAGTTCTTC. Its translation: CASSLVGRTRQQFF.

This clone was seen a handful of times. The chain couples TRBV9 to TRBJ2-3; D is undetermined. The V gene's germline CDR1 is SGDLS and CDR2 YYNGEE. The V and J ends lost 0 bases and 5 bases respectively, with 13 bases between them. CDR3 length: 15 residues. This CDR3 is CASSVGLAVEDTQYF. CDR3 nucleotides: TGTGCCAGCAGCGTAGGTCTCGCGGTCGAAGATACGCAGTATTTT. The full variable domain, completed using reference TRBV9 and TRBJ2-3, is DSGVTQTPKHLITATGQRVTLRCSPRSGDLSVYWYQQSLDQGLQFLIQYYNGEERAKGNILERFSAQQFPDLHSELNLSSLELGDSALYFCASSVGLAVEDTQYFGPGTRLTVL.

This chain joins TRBV10-2 and TRBJ1-6; the match to TRBD1 covers 9 bases. The junction had 1 base not matched to a gene; V was cut back by 6 bases and J by 7 bases. Germline loops: CDR1 WSHSY, CDR2 SAAADI. The CDR3 spans 13 residues. CDR3 nucleotide sequence: TGCGCCAGCAGGGACAGGGGAAATTCACCCCTCCACTTT. Translating gives CASRDRGNSPLHF.

The rearrangement uses TRBV28 and TRBJ2-7; D is perhaps TRBD2 (6 bases). The germline CDR1 and CDR2 sequences are MDHEN and SYDVKM. Deletions cut 6 bases from V and 7 bases from J, with 16 bases between. The CDR3 spans 13 residues. This chain's CDR3 is CASSLGGAREQYF. Here the CDR3 DNA reads TGTGCCAGCAGCCTGGGGGGAGCGCGGGAGCAGTACTTC. Together with reference TRBV28 and TRBJ2-7, the CDR3 gives the full variable domain: DVKVTQSSRYLVKRTGEKVFLECVQDMDHENMFWYRQDPGLGLRLIYFSYDVKMKEKGDIPEGYSVSREKKERFSLILESASTNQTSMYLCASSLGGAREQYFGPGTRLTVT.

The rearrangement joins TRBV28 to TRBJ2-7; tentatively, D is TRBD2 (7 bases). This CDR3 contains 14 residues. The germline V gene encodes CDR1 MDHEN and CDR2 SYDVKM. Between the trimmed V and J ends, which lost 3 bases and 5 bases, there was a span of 14 bases. The CDR3 DNA reads TGTGCCAGCAGTTTGGGGGGGCTTCGGAACGAGCAGTACTTC. Protein: CASSLGGLRNEQYF.

The rearrangement uses TRBV25-1 and TRBJ2-1, with 7 nucleotides matching TRBD2. The CDR3 contains 16 residues. The ends lost 1 base at V and 4 bases at J; junction bases unmatched: 7. Germline values: CDR1 MGHDK, CDR2 SYGVNS. The CDR3 loop is CASSEWGGARYNEQFF. CDR3 DNA sequence: TGTGCCAGCAGTGAATGGGGGGGAGCGAGATACAATGAGCAGTTCTTC.

The V gene is TRBV7-8, the J gene TRBJ2-7; D gene unclear. This CDR3 comprises 13 residues. Germline lookup yields CDR1 SGHVS and CDR2 FQNEAQ. V was shortened by 0 bases and J by 4 bases, with 7 bases between the two germline ends. The chain's CDR3 is CASSLAREYEQYF. CDR3 bases: TGTGCCAGCAGCTTAGCCCGCGAATACGAGCAGTACTTC.

The count of this clone is one. The V and J genes are TRBV28 and TRBJ2-5; perhaps TRBD2 as D (6 bases). There are 14 residues in the CDR3. The V end lost 3 bases, the J end lost 5 bases, and 13 bases lay between the germline ends. CDR1 is MDHEN and CDR2 is SYDVKM in the germline V gene. The CDR3 is CASSFSGSSETQYF. In DNA form, the CDR3 reads TGTGCCAGCAGTTTTTCCGGGAGTAGCGAGACCCAGTACTTC. The full variable domain, its missing parts supplied by reference TRBV28 and TRBJ2-5, is DVKVTQSSRYLVKRTGEKVFLECVQDMDHENMFWYRQDPGLGLRLIYFSYDVKMKEKGDIPEGYSVSREKKERFSLILESASTNQTSMYLCASSFSGSSETQYFGPGTRLLVL.